This TCR beta chain came from a study of beta chain features in type 1 diabetes. Study-wide results and limits: The study found that naive, central memory and Treg TCRB repertoires appeared more similar in patients than in healthy donors. Among patients with Type 1 diabetes, TCRB CDR3s were moderately but significantly shorter in every one of the four CD4+ subsets.

For this clone: The antigen remains unidentified.

The investigators reverse transcribed all of the isolated RNA, so they sequenced expressed TCRB transcripts. Deep immunoSEQ sequencing covered naive, central memory and regulatory T cell samples. Some clones are missing from TCRdb's copy, which holds only in-frame ones; the method was immunoSEQ multiplex PCR. In the table there are about 29,000 clones, approximately 55% of which are singletons. J lost 8 bases, V lost 3 bases, and 11 bases had no gene match. The CDR3 consists of 16 residues. Germline V gene sequence: CDR1 SGHRS, CDR2 YFSETQ. Input material: Tregs from blood. The rearrangement links TRBV5-1 to TRBJ1-4; 9 nucleotides match TRBD1. The clonotype was recovered from a woman aged 18-35 years with type 1 diabetes. CDR3 loop: CASSSQTGTGLEKLFF. The CDR3 nucleotides read TGCGCCAGCAGCTCCCAAACCGGGACAGGGCTCGAAAAACTGTTTTTT.